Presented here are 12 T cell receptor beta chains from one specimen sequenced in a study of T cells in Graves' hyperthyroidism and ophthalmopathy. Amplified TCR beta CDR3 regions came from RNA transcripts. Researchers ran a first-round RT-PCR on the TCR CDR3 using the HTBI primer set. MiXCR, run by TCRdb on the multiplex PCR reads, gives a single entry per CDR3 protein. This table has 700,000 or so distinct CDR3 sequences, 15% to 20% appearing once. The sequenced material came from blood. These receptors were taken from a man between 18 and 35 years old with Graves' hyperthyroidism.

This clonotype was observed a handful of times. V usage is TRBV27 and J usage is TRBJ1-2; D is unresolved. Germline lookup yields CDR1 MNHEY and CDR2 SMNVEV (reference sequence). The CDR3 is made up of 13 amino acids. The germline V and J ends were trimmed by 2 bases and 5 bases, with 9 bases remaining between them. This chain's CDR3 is CASSLKPAYGYTF. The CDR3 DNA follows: TGTGCCAGCAGTTTAAAACCCGCGTATGGCTACACCTTC.

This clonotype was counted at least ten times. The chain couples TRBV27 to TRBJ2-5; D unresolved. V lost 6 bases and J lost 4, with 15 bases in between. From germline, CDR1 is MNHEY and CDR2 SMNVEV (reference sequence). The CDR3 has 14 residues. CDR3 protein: CASRPSRNRETQYF. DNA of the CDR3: TGTGCCAGCAGACCCTCCCGGAATCGAGAGACCCAGTACTTC.

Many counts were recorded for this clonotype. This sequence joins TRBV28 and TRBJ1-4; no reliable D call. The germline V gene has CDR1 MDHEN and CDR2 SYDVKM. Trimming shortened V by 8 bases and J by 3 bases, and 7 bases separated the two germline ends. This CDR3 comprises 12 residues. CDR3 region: CASGRANEKLFF. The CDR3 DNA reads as TGTGCCAGCGGGCGGGCTAATGAAAAACTGTTTTTT.

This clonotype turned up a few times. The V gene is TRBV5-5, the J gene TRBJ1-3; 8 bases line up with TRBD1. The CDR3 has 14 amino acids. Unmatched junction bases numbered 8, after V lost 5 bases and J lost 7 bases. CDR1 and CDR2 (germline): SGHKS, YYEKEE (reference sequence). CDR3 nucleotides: TGTGCCAGCAGGTTGACAGGGGATCGGAACACCATATATTTT. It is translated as CASRLTGDRNTIYF.

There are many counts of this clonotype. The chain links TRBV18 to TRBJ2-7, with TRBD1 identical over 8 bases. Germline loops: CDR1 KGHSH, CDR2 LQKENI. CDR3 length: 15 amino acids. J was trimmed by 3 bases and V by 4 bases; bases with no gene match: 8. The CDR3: CASSQSGQGHYEQYF. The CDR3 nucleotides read TGTGCCAGCTCACAGTCCGGACAGGGACACTACGAGCAGTACTTC.

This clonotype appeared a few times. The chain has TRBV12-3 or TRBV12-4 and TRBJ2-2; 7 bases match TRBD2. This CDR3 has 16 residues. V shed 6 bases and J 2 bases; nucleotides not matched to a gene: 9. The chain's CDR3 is CASSRLGGHNTGELFF. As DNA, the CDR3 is TGTGCCAGCAGCCGCCTGGGAGGGCACAACACCGGGGAGCTGTTTTTT.

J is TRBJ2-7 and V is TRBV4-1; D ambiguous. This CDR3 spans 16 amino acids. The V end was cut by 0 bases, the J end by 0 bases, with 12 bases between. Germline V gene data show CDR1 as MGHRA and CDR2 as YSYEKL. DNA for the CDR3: TGCGCCAGCAGCCAAGACGGATGGAGAAACTCCTACGAGCAGTACTTC. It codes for CASSQDGWRNSYEQYF.

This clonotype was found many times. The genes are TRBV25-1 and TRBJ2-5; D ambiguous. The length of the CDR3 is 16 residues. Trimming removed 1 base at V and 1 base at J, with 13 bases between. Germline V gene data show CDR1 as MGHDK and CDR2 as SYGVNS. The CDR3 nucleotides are TGTGCCAGCAGTGAATGGAGCGACATTATCCAAGAGACCCAGTACTTC. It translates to CASSEWSDIIQETQYF. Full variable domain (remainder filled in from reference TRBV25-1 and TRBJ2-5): EADIYQTPRYLVIGTGKKITLECSQTMGHDKMYWYQQDPGMELHLIHYSYGVNSTEKGDLSSESTVSRIRTEHFPLTLESARPSHTSQYLCASSEWSDIIQETQYFGPGTRLLVL.

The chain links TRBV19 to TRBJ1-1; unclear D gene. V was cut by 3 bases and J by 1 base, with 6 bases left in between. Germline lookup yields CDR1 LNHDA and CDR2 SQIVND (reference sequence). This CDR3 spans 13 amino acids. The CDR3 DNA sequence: TGTGCCAGTAGTATTTCGGAGAACACTGAAGCTTTCTTT. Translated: CASSISENTEAFF.

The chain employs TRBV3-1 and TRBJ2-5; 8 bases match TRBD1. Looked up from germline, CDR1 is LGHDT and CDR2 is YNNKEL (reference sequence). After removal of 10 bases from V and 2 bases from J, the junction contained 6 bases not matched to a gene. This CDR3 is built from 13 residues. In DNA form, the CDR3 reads TGTGCCACCCGGCAGGGGGCTCAAGAGACCCAGTACTTC. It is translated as CATRQGAQETQYF.

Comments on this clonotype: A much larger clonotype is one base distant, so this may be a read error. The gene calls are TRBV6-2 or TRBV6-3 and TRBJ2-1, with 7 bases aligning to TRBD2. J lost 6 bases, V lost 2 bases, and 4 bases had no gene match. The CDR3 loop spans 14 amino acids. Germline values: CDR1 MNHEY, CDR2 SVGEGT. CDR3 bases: TGTGCCAGCAGTTACCGACTAGCATTCAATGAGCAGTTCTTC. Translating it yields CASSYRLAFNEQFF.

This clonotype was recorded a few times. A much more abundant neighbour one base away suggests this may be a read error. CDR3 coding DNA: TGTGCCAGCACCGCCGGTGATACGCAGTATTTT. Protein: CASTAGDTQYF. The chain links TRBV11-2 to TRBJ2-3, with D unclear. V was shortened by 7 bases and J by 6 bases, with 8 bases between the two germline ends. The CDR3 runs to 11 residues. Germline V gene sequence: CDR1 SGHAT, CDR2 FQNNGV.